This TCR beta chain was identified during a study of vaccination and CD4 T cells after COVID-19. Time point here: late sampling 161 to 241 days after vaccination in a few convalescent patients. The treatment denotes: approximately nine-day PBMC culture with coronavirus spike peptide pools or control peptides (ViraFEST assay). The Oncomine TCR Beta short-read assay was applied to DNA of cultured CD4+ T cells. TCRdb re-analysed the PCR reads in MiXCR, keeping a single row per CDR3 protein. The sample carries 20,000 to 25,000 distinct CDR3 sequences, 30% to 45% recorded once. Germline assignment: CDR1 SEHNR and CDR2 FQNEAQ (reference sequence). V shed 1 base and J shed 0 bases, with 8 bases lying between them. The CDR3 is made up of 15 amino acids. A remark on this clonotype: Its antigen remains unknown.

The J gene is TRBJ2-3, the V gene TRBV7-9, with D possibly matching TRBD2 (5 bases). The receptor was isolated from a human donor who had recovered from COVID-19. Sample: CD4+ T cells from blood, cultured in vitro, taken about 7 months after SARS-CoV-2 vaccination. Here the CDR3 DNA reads TGTGCCAGCAGCTTAGTTCGCGGGAGCACAGATACGCAGTATTTT. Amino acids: CASSLVRGSTDTQYF.